This TCR beta chain came from a study of T cells and Merkel cell carcinoma outcomes. With 5 bases removed from V and 4 bases from J, the gap between germline ends came to 18 bases. Germline V gene lookup returns CDR1 SNHLY and CDR2 FYNNEI. The CDR3 extends over 16 amino acids. Using immunoSEQ multiplex PCR, the repertoire was profiled, and TCRdb retains in-frame clones only, with some absent. The sample holds thousands of clones; 90% are singletons and the top ten take around 3%. Sequences were obtained from tumor tissue from Merkel cell carcinoma. This clonotype originated in a human donor with Merkel cell carcinoma. The V and J genes are TRBV2 and TRBJ1-5, with no clear D. The chain's CDR3 is CASSPLGLGRNQPQHF. In DNA, the CDR3 is TGTGCCAGCAGTCCCCTGGGGTTAGGGAGAAATCAGCCCCAGCATTTT.